Sequencing of this T cell receptor beta chain was carried out in a study of CD8+ T cells in alopecia areata. RNA, once extracted, was reverse transcribed into cDNA for use as the sequencing template. Produced via immunoSEQ multiplex PCR; TCRdb's table is partial and in-frame only. In the table there are 140,000 to 150,000 clones, around three fifths of which are singletons. Germline CDR1 is KGHSH and CDR2 is LQKENI. CDR3 length equals 15 residues. The trim removed 3 bases at V and 1 base at J, leaving 5 bases unmatched. The sequencing used CD4+ T cells sorted from blood, collected at week 0. The TCR comes from a human donor with alopecia areata. V gene TRBV18 combines with J gene TRBJ2-5, with 7 bases matching TRBD2. The CDR3 loop reads CASSPAASGQETQYF. The CDR3 nucleotides are TGTGCCAGCTCACCCGCGGCTAGCGGCCAAGAGACCCAGTACTTC. The full variable domain, with the rest looked up from reference TRBV18 and TRBJ2-5, is NAGVMQNPRHLVRRRGQEARLRCSPMKGHSHVYWYRQLPEEGLKFMVYLQKENIIDESGMPKERFSAEFPKEGPSILRIQQVVRGDSAAYFCASSPAASGQETQYFGPGTRLLVL.